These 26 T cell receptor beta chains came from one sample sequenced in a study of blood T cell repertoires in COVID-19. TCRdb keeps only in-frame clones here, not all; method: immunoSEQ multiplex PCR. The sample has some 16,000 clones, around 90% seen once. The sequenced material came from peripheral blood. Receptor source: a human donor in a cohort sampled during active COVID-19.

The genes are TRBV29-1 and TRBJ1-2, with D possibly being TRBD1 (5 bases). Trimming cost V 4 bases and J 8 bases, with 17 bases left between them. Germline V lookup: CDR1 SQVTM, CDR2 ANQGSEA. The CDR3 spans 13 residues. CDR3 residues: CSVAGRGSRGYTF. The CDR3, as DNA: TGCAGCGTTGCCGGCCGGGGGAGTCGGGGCTACACCTTC.

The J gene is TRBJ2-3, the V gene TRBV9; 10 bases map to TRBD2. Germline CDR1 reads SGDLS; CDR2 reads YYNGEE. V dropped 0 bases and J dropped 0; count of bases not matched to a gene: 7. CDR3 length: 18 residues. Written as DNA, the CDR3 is TGTGCCAGCAGCGTAGAAGGAGCGGGAGGGCTTAGCACAGATACGCAGTATTTT. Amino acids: CASSVEGAGGLSTDTQYF. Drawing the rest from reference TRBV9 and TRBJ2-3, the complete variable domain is DSGVTQTPKHLITATGQRVTLRCSPRSGDLSVYWYQQSLDQGLQFLIQYYNGEERAKGNILERFSAQQFPDLHSELNLSSLELGDSALYFCASSVEGAGGLSTDTQYFGPGTRLTVL.

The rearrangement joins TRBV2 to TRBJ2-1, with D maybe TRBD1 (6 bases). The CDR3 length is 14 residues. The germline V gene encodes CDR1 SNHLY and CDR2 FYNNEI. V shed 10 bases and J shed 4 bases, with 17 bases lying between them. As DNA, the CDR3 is TGTGCCAACTCAGGGGCCGAGGTTTACAATGAGCAGTTCTTC. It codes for CANSGAEVYNEQFF.

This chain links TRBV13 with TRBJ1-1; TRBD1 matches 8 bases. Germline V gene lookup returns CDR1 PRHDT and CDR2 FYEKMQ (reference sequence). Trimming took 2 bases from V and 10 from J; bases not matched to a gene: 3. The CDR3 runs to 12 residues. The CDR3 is CASSLMGTGAFF. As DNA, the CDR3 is TGTGCCAGCAGCTTAATGGGGACAGGAGCTTTCTTT.

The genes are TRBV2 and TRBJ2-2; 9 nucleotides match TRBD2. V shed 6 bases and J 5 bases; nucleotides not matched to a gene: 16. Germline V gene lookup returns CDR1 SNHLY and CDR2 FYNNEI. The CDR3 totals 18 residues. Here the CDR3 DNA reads TGTGCCAGCAGGAGGCAGGGATGGCTAGCGGGAAAAACCGGGGAGCTGTTTTTT. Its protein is CASRRQGWLAGKTGELFF.

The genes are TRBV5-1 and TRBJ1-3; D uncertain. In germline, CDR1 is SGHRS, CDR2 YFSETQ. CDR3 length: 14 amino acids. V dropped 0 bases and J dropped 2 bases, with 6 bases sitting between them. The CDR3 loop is CASSLETTGNTIYF. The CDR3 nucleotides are TGCGCCAGCAGCTTGGAGACAACTGGAAACACCATATATTTT.

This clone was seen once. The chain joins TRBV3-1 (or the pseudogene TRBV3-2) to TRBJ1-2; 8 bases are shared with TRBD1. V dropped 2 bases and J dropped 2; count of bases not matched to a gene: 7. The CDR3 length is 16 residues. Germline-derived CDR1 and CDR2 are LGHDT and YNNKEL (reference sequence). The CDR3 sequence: CASSQKTGVVNYGYTF. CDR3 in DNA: TGTGCCAGCAGCCAAAAGACAGGGGTGGTCAACTATGGCTACACCTTC.

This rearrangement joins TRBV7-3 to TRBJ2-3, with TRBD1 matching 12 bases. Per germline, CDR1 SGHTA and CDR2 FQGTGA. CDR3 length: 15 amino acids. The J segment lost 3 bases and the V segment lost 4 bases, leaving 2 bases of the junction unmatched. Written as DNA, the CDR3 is TGTGCCAGCAGCTCGGGACAGGGGGCAACAGATACGCAGTATTTT. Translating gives CASSSGQGATDTQYF.

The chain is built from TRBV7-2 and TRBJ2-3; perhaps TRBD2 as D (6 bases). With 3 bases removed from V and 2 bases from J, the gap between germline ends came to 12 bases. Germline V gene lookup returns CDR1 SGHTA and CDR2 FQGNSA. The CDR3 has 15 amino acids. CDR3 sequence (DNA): TGTGCCAGCAGCTTTAAGGCGGGATACACAGATACGCAGTATTTT. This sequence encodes CASSFKAGYTDTQYF.

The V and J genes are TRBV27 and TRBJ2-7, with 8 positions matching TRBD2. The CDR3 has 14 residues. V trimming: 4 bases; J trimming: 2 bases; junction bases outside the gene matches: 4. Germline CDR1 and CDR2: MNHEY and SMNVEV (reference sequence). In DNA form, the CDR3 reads TGTGCCAGCAGTTCAACGGGAGGGCCCTACGAGCAGTACTTC. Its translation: CASSSTGGPYEQYF.

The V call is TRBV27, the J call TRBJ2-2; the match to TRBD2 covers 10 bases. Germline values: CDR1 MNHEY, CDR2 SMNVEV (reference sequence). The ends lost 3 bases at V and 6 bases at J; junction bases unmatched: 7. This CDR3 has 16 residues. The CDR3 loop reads CASSFGLAGVPGELFF. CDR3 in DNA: TGTGCCAGCAGTTTCGGCCTAGCGGGAGTTCCCGGGGAGCTGTTTTTT.

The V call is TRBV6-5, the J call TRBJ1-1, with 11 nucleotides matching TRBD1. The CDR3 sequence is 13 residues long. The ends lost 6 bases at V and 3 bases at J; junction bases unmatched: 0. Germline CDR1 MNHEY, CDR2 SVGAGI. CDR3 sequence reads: CASRGQGDTEAFF. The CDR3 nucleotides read TGTGCCAGCAGGGGACAGGGGGACACTGAAGCTTTCTTT.

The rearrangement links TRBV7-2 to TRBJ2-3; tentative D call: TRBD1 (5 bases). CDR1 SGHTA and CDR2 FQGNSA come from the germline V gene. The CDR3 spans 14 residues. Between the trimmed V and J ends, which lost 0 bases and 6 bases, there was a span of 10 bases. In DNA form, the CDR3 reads TGTGCCAGCAGCTTAGCGCAGGGAAGGGATACGCAGTATTTT. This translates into CASSLAQGRDTQYF. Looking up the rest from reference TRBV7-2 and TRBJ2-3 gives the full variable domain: GAGVSQSPSNKVTEKGKDVELRCDPISGHTALYWYRQSLGQGLEFLIYFQGNSAPDKSGLPSDRFSAERTGGSVSTLTIQRTQQEDSAVYLCASSLAQGRDTQYFGPGTRLTVL.

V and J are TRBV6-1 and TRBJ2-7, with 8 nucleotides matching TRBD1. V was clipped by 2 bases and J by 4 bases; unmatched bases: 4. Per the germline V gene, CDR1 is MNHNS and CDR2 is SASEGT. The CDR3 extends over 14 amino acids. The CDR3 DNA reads TGTGCCAGCAGTGAATCGACAGGGGTTTACGAGCAGTACTTC. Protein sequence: CASSESTGVYEQYF.

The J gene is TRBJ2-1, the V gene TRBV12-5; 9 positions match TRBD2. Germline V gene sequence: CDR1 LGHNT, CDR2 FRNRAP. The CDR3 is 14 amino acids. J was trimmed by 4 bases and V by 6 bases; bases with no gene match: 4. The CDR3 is CASGAGGKYNEQFF. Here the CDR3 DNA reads TGTGCTAGTGGGGCGGGAGGGAAATACAATGAGCAGTTCTTC.

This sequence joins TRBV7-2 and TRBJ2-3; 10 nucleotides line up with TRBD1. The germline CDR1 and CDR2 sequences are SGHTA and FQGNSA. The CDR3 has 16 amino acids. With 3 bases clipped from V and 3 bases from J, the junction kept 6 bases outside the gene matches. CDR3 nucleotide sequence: TGTGCCAGCAGCTTGACAGGGGGCAGGAGGACAGATACGCAGTATTTT. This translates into CASSLTGGRRTDTQYF.

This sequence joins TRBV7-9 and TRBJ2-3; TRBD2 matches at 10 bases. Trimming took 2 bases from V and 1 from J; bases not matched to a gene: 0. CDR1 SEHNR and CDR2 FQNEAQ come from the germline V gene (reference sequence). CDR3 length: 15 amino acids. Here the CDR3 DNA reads TGTGCCAGCAGCTTAACTAGCGGGGGCACAGATACGCAGTATTTT. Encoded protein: CASSLTSGGTDTQYF.

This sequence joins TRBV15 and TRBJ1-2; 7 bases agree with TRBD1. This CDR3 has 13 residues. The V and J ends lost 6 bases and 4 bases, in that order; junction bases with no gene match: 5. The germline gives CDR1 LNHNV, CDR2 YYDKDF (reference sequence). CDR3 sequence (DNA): TGTGCCACCAGGCTGACAGGGACCTATGGCTACACCTTC. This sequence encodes CATRLTGTYGYTF. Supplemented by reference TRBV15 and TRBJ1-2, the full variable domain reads DAMVIQNPRYQVTQFGKPVTLSCSQTLNHNVMYWYQQKSSQAPKLLFHYYDKDFNNEADTPDNFQSRRPNTSFCFLDIRSPGLGDTAMYLCATRLTGTYGYTFGSGTRLTVV.

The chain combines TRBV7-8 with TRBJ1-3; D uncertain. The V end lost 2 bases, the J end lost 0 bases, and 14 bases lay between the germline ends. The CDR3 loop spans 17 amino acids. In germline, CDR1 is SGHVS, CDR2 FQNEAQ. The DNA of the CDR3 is TGTGCCAGCAGCTTATGGCAGCGGAGATACTCTGGAAACACCATATATTTT. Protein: CASSLWQRRYSGNTIYF.

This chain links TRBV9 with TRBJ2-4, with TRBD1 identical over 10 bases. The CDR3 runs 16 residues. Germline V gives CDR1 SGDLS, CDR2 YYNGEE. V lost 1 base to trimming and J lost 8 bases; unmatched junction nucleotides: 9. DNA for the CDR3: TGTGCCAGCAGCGTAAGGGGTGACGGACAGGGGGACATTCAGTACTTC. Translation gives CASSVRGDGQGDIQYF.

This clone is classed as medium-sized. The CDR3 sequence: CASSIRGRDTEAFF. The CDR3 DNA reads TGTGCCAGTAGCATTCGCGGGAGGGACACTGAAGCTTTCTTT. The genes are TRBV19 and TRBJ1-1; D remains unclear. Germline CDR1 and CDR2: LNHDA and SQIVND (reference sequence). The V and J ends lost 6 bases and 3 bases respectively, with 14 bases between them. The CDR3 covers 14 residues.

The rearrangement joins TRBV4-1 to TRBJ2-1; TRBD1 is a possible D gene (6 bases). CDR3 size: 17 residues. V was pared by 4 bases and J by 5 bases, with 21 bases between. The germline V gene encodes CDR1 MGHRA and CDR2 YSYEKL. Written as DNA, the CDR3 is TGCGCCAGCAGCCCCGACACCCCTACGCAGGGGAACAATGAGCAGTTCTTC. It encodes CASSPDTPTQGNNEQFF.

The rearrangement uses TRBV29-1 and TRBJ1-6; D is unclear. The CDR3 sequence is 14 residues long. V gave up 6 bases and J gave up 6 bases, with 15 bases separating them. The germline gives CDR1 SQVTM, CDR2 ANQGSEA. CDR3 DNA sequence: TGCAGCGTGGGGTTGGGAGGGCCTAATTCACCCCTCCACTTT. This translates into CSVGLGGPNSPLHF.

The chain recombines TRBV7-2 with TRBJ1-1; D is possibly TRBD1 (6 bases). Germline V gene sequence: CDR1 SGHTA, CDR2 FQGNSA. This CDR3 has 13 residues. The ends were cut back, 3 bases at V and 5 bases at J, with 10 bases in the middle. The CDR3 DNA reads TGTGCCAGCAGCTTCGGGGGGGCAACTGAAGCTTTCTTT. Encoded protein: CASSFGGATEAFF.

The CDR3 nucleotides are TGTGCCAGCAGCTTAAAGTGGGCGGGCGCCGAGCAGTTCTTC. This gives the protein CASSLKWAGAEQFF. The chain carries TRBV7-9 and TRBJ2-1; tentatively, D is TRBD2 (5 bases). CDR3 length equals 14 residues. Germline V lookup: CDR1 SEHNR, CDR2 FQNEAQ (reference sequence). The V end was cut by 2 bases, the J end by 10 bases, with 15 bases between.

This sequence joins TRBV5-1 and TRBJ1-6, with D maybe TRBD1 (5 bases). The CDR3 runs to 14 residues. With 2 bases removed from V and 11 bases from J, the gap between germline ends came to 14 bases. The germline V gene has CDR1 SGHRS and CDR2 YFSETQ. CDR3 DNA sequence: TGCGCCAGCAGCTTTGACAGAACATCGGCACCCCTCCACTTT. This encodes CASSFDRTSAPLHF. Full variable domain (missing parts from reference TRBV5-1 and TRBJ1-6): KAGVTQTPRYLIKTRGQQVTLSCSPISGHRSVSWYQQTPGQGLQFLFEYFSETQRNKGNFPGRFSGRQFSNSRSEMNVSTLELGDSALYLCASSFDRTSAPLHFGNGTRLTVT.